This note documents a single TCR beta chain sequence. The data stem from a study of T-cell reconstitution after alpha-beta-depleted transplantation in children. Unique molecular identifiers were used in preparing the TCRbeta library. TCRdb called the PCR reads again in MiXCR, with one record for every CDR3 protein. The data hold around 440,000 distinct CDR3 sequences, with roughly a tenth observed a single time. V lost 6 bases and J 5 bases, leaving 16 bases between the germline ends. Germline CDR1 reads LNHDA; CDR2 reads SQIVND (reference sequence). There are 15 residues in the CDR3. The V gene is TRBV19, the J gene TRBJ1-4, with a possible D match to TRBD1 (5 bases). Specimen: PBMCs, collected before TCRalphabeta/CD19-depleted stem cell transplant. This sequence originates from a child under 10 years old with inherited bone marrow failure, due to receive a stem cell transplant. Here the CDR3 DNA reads TGTGCCAGTAGGCAACGACAGTTTGTGAATGAAAAACTGTTTTTT. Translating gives CASRQRQFVNEKLFF.